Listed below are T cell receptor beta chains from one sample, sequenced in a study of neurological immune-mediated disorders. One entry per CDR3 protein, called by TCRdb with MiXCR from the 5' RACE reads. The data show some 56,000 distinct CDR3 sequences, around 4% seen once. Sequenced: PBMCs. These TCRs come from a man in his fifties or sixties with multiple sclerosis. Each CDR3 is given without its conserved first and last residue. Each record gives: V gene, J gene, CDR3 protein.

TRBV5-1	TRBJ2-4	ASSFYQGTVGNIQY
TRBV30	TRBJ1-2	AWTAGGYGYT
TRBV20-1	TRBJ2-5	SARTSGIRTQY
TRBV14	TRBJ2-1	ASSHRDRGIYNEQF
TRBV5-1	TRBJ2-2	ASTTLRGSGTGELF
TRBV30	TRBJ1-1	AWSERMEAF
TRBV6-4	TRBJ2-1	ASSPRQPYNEQF
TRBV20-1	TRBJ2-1	SAITSGPSSYNEQF
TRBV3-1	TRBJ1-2	ASSQGINGYT
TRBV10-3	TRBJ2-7	AISEARGYEQY
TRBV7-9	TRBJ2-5	ASSQGEYQETQY
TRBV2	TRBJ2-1	ASYSLDPFSYNEQF
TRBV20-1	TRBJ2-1	SARDRRFNEQF
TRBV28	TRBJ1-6	ASSLFRSGSKNSPLH
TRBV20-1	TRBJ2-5	SAEVRGASETQY
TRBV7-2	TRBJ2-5	ASSLDQQRQETQY
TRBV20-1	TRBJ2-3	SPNSGVTDTQY
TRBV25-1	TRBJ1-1	ASSGPAGIAF
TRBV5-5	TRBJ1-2	ASSLGSGANYGYT
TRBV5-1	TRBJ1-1	ASSPGQGAPGTEAF
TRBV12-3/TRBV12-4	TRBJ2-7	ASSLLRSSYEQY
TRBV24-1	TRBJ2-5	ATSDPTPREETQY
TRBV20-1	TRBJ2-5	SAASGREYQETQY
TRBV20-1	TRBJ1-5	SASRGGVKGGGQPQH
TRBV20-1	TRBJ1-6	SARGSGKVLTSPLH
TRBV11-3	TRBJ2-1	ASSLGDYNEQF
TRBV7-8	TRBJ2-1	ASSSPGQAGVFSEQF
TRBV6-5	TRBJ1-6	ASSHPQRRKGLDSTLN
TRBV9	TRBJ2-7	ASSPEGGVGSYEQY
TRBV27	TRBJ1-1	ASSSLSGQGWAEAF
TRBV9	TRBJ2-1	ASSVVGGGQNNEQF
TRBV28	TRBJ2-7	ASRGEQY
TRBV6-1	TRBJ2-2	ASKGLAGVPTGELF